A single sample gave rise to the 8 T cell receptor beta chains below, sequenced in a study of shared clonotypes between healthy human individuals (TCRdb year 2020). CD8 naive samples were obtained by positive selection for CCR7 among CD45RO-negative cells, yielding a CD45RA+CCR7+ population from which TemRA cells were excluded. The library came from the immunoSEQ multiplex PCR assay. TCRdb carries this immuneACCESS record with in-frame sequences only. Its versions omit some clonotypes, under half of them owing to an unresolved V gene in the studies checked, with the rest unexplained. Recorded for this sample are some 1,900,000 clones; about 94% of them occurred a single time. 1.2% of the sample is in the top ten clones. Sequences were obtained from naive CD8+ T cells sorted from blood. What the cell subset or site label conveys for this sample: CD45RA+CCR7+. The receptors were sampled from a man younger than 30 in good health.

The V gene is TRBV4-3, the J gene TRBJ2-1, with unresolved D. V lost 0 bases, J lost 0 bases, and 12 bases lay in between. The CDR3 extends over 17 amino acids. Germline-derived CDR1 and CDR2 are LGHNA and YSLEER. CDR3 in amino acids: CASSQEPDWSSYNEQFF. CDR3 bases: TGCGCCAGCAGCCAAGAACCCGACTGGAGCTCCTACAATGAGCAGTTCTTC.

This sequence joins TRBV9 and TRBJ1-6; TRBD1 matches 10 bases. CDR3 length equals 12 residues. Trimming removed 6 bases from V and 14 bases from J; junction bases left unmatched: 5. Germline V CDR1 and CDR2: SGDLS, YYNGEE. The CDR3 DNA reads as TGTGCCAGCAAAGGACAGGGGGAAACCCTCCACTTT. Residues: CASKGQGETLHF.

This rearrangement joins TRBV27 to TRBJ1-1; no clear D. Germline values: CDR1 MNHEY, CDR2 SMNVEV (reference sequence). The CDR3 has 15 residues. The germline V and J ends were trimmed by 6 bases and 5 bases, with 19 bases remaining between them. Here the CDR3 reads CASSPETLIGTEAFF. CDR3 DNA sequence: TGTGCCAGCAGCCCTGAGACCCTAATTGGAACTGAAGCTTTCTTT.

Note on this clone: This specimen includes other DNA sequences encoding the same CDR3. The CDR3 DNA follows: TGTGCCAGCAGTTACTCGATGGGAAGCGGGCCGCCCCTCCACTTT. Its protein product is CASSYSMGSGPPLHF. The chain carries TRBV6-6 and TRBJ1-6; D gene unclear. Germline loops: CDR1 MNHNY, CDR2 SVGAGI (reference sequence). V was clipped by 0 bases and J by 13 bases, with 16 bases between them. CDR3 length: 15 amino acids.

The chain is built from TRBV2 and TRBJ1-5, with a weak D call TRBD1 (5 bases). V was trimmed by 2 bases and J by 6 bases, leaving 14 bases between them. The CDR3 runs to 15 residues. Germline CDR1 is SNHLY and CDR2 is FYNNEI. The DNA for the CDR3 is TGTGCCAGCAGTGAATGGGCAGGGAAGGGTCAGCCCCAGCATTTT. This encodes CASSEWAGKGQPQHF.

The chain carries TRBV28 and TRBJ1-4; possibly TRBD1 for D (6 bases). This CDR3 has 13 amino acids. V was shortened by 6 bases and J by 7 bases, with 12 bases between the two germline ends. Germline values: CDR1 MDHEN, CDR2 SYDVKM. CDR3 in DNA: TGTGCCAGCAGGTACAGGGAGGGTGAAAAACTGTTTTTT. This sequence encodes CASRYREGEKLFF. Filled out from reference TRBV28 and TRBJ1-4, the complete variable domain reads DVKVTQSSRYLVKRTGEKVFLECVQDMDHENMFWYRQDPGLGLRLIYFSYDVKMKEKGDIPEGYSVSREKKERFSLILESASTNQTSMYLCASRYREGEKLFFGSGTQLSVL.

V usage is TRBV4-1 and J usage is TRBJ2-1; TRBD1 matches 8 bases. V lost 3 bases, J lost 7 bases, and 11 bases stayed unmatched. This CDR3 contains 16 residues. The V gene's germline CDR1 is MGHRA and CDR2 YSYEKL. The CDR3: CASSQITTGVRNEQFF. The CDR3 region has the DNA TGCGCCAGCAGCCAGATAACGACAGGGGTCAGGAATGAGCAGTTCTTC.

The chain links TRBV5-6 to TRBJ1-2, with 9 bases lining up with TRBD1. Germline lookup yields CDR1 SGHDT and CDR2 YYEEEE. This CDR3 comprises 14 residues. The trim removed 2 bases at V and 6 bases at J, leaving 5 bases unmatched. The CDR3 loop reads CASSLVGQGHGYTF. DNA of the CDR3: TGTGCCAGCAGCTTAGTGGGACAGGGCCATGGCTACACCTTC.